This T cell receptor beta chain was sequenced for a study of T cells in Graves' hyperthyroidism and ophthalmopathy (dated by TCRdb to about 2019). Study-wide context: Peripheral blood was sampled at the time of initial diagnosis, prior to any treatment. To identify distinguishing TCR V-J signatures, a discovery cohort of around 100 patients was used, comprising 43 with Graves' ophthalmopathy and 55 to 65 with stable Graves' hyperthyroidism. Whether ophthalmopathy could be predicted prospectively was tested in an independent validation cohort made up of some 20 hyperthyroidism patients plus 17 patients who later progressed to ophthalmopathy. The roughly 91 discovery patients were randomly divided into training and test sets at a 7:3 ratio. Thyroid tissue and blood T-cell repertoires from six Graves' hyperthyroidism patients were also compared in the study. After blood sampling, hyperthyroidism patients were treated with methimazole at a starting dose of 30 mg daily, and ophthalmopathy patients were treated with high-dose intravenous methylprednisolone. The paper reports TCR Vbeta CDR3 sequencing of some 140 peripheral blood samples: some 44 ophthalmopathy, under 85 hyperthyroidism and around 17 progressor patients.

This clonotype turned up a few times. Its antigen is not yet known. There are no base qualities to consult, and no much larger clone falls within one base. Reading from cysteine to phenylalanine, the CDR3 counts 14 amino acids. Just CDR3 DNA is preserved here, 42 bases in frame from base 1. Between the V and J ends, shortened by 3 bases and 8 bases respectively, the junction contains 17 bases. Reading the germline V gene (reference sequence) gives CDR1 DFQATT and CDR2 SNEGSKA. Results the study describes overall, beyond this receptor: In validation, the model predicted progression to ophthalmopathy with roughly 66% sensitivity and over 72% specificity, a median of approximately 6.5 months before onset. A model built on a 13 V-J signature distinguished ophthalmopathy from stable hyperthyroidism, reaching roughly 88% sensitivity and under 84% specificity in cross-validation and 80%/75% in testing. No statistical method was used to set the sample size in advance, and investigators knew the group allocation. Most expanded thyroid clonotypes (frequency above 0.001) were also detected in blood, suggesting blood repertoires may reflect thyroid immune responses.

The TCR beta CDR3 regions were amplified from the RNA transcripts. For the first round of RT-PCR on the TCR CDR3, the HTBI primer set was used together with the Qiagen OneStep RT-PCR kit. A second multiplex PCR round built the libraries, followed by size selection and purification. Libraries were sequenced paired-end with 100 bp reads on an Illumina HiSeq2000. Concerning the study's data processing: Raw data were processed with SOAPnuke, discarding reads with adapters, uncalled bases, mean Phred below 15, or no exact constant-primer or identifier match. High-quality paired reads were merged with COPE v1.2.5, and unique nucleotide sequences were defined as clonotypes. MiTCR v1.1 was used to align the clonotypes against IMGT TRBV, TRBD and TRBJ reference segments. The analysis included only V-J combinations with a frequency above 0.0001, which together covered 98% to 99.2% of the repertoires. The TCS score was defined as F50 (clonal expansion) divided by E x V (chaos), with BLOSUM62-based TCRdist calculated between CDR3 peptides within each V-J. Welch's t-statistics and random forest reduced 450 to 600 V-J features to some 14, which were used in a naive Bayes classifier (R e1071). Through fastp at Q25 and MiXCR, TCRdb rebuilt clones from the public reads, retaining in-frame beta chains. Records with the same CDR3 protein are collapsed into one entry carrying the most frequent genes and DNA. These V and J calls rely on TCRdb rather than the paper's analysis. Across this sample there are under 700,000 distinct CDR3 sequences, with 16% seen only once. About 20% of the sample rests with the top ten.

Graves' hyperthyroidism was defined as stable when no progression to ophthalmopathy occurred over 18 months of follow-up. Hyperthyroidism patients were newly diagnosed, had a disease duration of under 2 months, and were aged 18 to 65 years. The study excluded patients with uncontrolled infections, other autoimmune diseases, pregnancy or lactation. Clinical symptoms, serum thyroxine and TRAb, thyroid ultrasound, and orbital computed tomography formed the basis for the diagnoses. PBMCs were isolated from about 9.2 ml of fresh peripheral blood by Ficoll-Paque density gradient centrifugation. Total RNA was extracted using Trizol reagent, and RNA quality was assessed on an Agilent 2100 Bioanalyzer.

This receptor was obtained from a woman aged 18-29 years with Graves' hyperthyroidism. The rearranged segments are TRBV20-1 and TRBJ2-1; the D gene is tentatively TRBD1 or TRBD2, each matching 6 bases. The source material was blood. For the CDR3, the sequence is CSARQGSSGDEQFF. The DNA sequence follows: TGCAGTGCTAGGCAGGGGAGCTCGGGGGATGAGCAGTTCTTC.